A single sample gave rise to the 30 T cell receptor beta chains below, sequenced in a study of early T cells in non-severe SARS-CoV-2 infection. TCRdb processed the 5' RACE reads anew with MiXCR; each CDR3 protein has one entry. The data hold 85,000 to 90,000 distinct CDR3 sequences, with under 15% observed a single time. Sequences were obtained from whole blood. These TCRs come from an adult who was a healthcare worker with PCR-confirmed SARS-CoV-2 infection or an uninfected control (not recorded which).

The chain links TRBV27 to TRBJ2-1; 9 bases are a match to TRBD1. This CDR3 is built from 15 residues. Germline CDR1 and CDR2: MNHEY and SMNVEV (reference sequence). J was trimmed by 6 bases and V by 6 bases; bases with no gene match: 9. In DNA, the CDR3 is TGTGCCAGCAGCTGGGGACAGGGAAAATTCAATGAGCAGTTCTTC. Protein: CASSWGQGKFNEQFF.

In this sample, this clonotype turned up a few times. The V and J genes are TRBV4-1 and TRBJ1-2, with TRBD1 as a possible D gene (5 bases). The germline gives CDR1 MGHRA, CDR2 YSYEKL. The length of the CDR3 is 15 residues. V gave up 0 bases and J gave up 4 bases, with 12 bases separating them. In DNA, the CDR3 is TGCGCCAGCAGCCAAGACAGGGCCGGGATCTATGGCTACACCTTC. Translating it yields CASSQDRAGIYGYTF.

In the case of this clonotype: No conserved phenylalanine or tryptophan ends this CDR3, so it is likely a read error. This sequence joins TRBV5-6 and TRBJ2-2; D is unresolved. The CDR3 runs 13 residues. The V end was cut by 2 bases, the J end by 5 bases, with 7 bases between. Germline CDR1 and CDR2: SGHDT and YYEEEE. The CDR3 sequence is CASSFKDTGELFS. CDR3 bases: TGTGCCAGCAGCTTCAAGGATACCGGGGAGCTGTTTTCT.

The V gene is TRBV12-3 or TRBV12-4, the J gene TRBJ1-3; D remains ambiguous. CDR3 size: 14 residues. Trimming left V 3 bases short and J 0 bases short, with 6 bases between. The CDR3 loop is CASSFWDSGNTIYF. The CDR3 nucleotides are TGTGCCAGCAGTTTCTGGGACTCTGGAAACACCATATATTTT.

This clonotype was seen many times. This chain connects TRBV7-2 to TRBJ2-4, with D unresolved. The CDR3 runs to 15 residues. Deletions cut 4 bases from V and 7 bases from J, with 17 bases between. Germline values: CDR1 SGHTA, CDR2 FQGNSA. The CDR3 region has the DNA TGTGCCAGCAGCTCTACGTGGCCCGGATCGAACATTCAGTACTTC. Residues: CASSSTWPGSNIQYF. The full variable domain, completed using reference TRBV7-2 and TRBJ2-4, is GAGVSQSPSNKVTEKGKDVELRCDPISGHTALYWYRQSLGQGLEFLIYFQGNSAPDKSGLPSDRFSAERTGGSVSTLTIQRTQQEDSAVYLCASSSTWPGSNIQYFGAGTRLSVL.

This clonotype was picked up a small number of times. The chain links TRBV6-1 to TRBJ2-7; 8 nucleotides line up with TRBD1. V lost 6 bases, J lost 3 bases, and 10 bases stayed unmatched. This CDR3 contains 15 residues. Germline values: CDR1 MNHNS, CDR2 SASEGT. The CDR3 region is CASRPRFGQGYEQYV. The CDR3 bases are TGTGCCAGCAGACCGCGATTTGGACAGGGCTACGAGCAGTACGTC.

Many counts were recorded for this clonotype. The chain employs TRBV11-2 and TRBJ2-2; no clear D gene. Trimming took off 0 bases at V and 1 base at J, with 3 bases between the two ends. Per the germline V gene, CDR1 is SGHAT and CDR2 is FQNNGV. This CDR3 region has 14 residues. CDR3 residues: CASSLDLNTGELFF. CDR3 DNA: TGTGCCAGCAGCTTAGATTTGAACACCGGGGAGCTGTTTTTT.

Only a few counts were recorded for this clonotype. This chain uses TRBV3-1 with TRBJ2-5; 8 bases match TRBD2. Germline-derived CDR1 and CDR2 are LGHDT and YNNKEL (reference sequence). This CDR3 region has 17 residues. J lost 4 bases, V lost 4 bases, and 14 bases had no gene match. The CDR3 here is CASSRSTFRGGRETQYF. The CDR3 DNA reads as TGTGCCAGCAGCCGATCGACCTTCCGGGGGGGCAGAGAGACCCAGTACTTC.

The chain links TRBV7-8 to TRBJ2-5, with 9 bases lining up with TRBD2. CDR3 length: 16 amino acids. J lost 2 bases, V lost 8 bases, and 12 bases had no gene match. Germline V CDR1 and CDR2: SGHVS, FQNEAQ. CDR3 DNA sequence: TGTGCCAGCGGAGGGTCGACTAGCGGCTTACAAGAGACCCAGTACTTC. This translates into CASGGSTSGLQETQYF.

The rearrangement joins TRBV20-1 to TRBJ2-5, with 9 bases fitting TRBD1. The CDR3 extends over 15 amino acids. Germline loops: CDR1 DFQATT, CDR2 SNEGSKA (reference sequence). Losses at the gene ends were 0 bases for V and 4 bases for J; bases not matched to a gene: 6. As DNA, the CDR3 is TGCAGTGCTAGAGAGGCTACAGGGGGCTCAGAGACCCAGTACTTC. Encoded protein: CSAREATGGSETQYF.

J is TRBJ2-5 and V is TRBV7-7, with TRBD1 as a possible D gene (6 bases). Germline loops: CDR1 SSHAT, CDR2 FNYEAQ (reference sequence). The CDR3 extends over 14 amino acids. The V gene lost 4 bases and the J gene lost 5 bases, with 14 bases spanning the gap. The CDR3 sequence: CASSSVQGSETQYF. The CDR3 nucleotides read TGTGCCAGCAGCTCCGTACAGGGAAGCGAGACCCAGTACTTC. Combining the CDR3 with reference TRBV7-7 and TRBJ2-5 gives the whole variable domain GAGVSQSPRYKVTKRGQDVTLRCDPISSHATLYWYQQALGQGPEFLTYFNYEAQPDKSGLPSDRFSAERPEGSISTLTIQRTEQRDSAMYRCASSSVQGSETQYFGPGTRLLVL.

This clonotype was found many times. The CDR3 coding sequence is TGTGCCAGCAGCCAGACCGGCACAGATACGCAGTATTTT. Residues: CASSQTGTDTQYF. The chain combines TRBV4-2 with TRBJ2-3; D ambiguous. V dropped 3 bases and J dropped 1 base, with 5 bases sitting between them. The CDR3 runs 13 residues. Looked up from germline, CDR1 is LGHNA and CDR2 is YNFKEQ.

This clonotype was seen a handful of times. V gene TRBV24-1 combines with J gene TRBJ1-2; D is ambiguous. Germline V lookup: CDR1 KGHDR, CDR2 SFDVKD. The CDR3 length is 12 residues. The ends were cut back, 9 bases at V and 7 bases at J, with 14 bases in the middle. The chain's CDR3 is CATREAEGGYTF. The CDR3 region has the DNA TGTGCCACCCGGGAAGCGGAGGGTGGCTACACCTTC.

Regarding this clonotype: A much bigger clone sits one base away, suggesting this may be a read error. The chain couples TRBV6-5 to TRBJ2-2; D call uncertain. Between the trimmed V and J ends, which lost 4 bases and 7 bases, there was a span of 13 bases. The V gene's germline CDR1 is MNHEY and CDR2 SVGAGI. The CDR3 consists of 14 residues. The CDR3 coding sequence is TGTGCCAGCAGTTCCTTCGACCTTGGCGGGGAGCTGTTTTTT. Protein product: CASSSFDLGGELFF.

The chain links TRBV29-1 to TRBJ1-5; 7 positions agree with TRBD1. Per germline, CDR1 SQVTM and CDR2 ANQGSEA. V shed 6 bases and J 2 bases; nucleotides not matched to a gene: 7. This CDR3 comprises 14 residues. Here the CDR3 reads CSVRQGYGNQPQHF. CDR3 in DNA: TGCAGCGTAAGACAGGGTTACGGCAATCAGCCCCAGCATTTT.

This clonotype has ten or more counts. The chain carries TRBV2 and TRBJ1-5; the D gene is possibly TRBD1 (5 bases). Looked up from germline, CDR1 is SNHLY and CDR2 is FYNNEI. CDR3 length: 14 residues. V lost 6 bases, J lost 4 bases, and 13 bases lay in between. The CDR3 region has the DNA TGTGCCAGCAGACAGGACGGTGATAATCAGCCCCAGCATTTT. This gives the protein CASRQDGDNQPQHF. Combining the CDR3 with reference TRBV2 and TRBJ1-5 gives the whole variable domain EPEVTQTPSHQVTQMGQEVILRCVPISNHLYFYWYRQILGQKVEFLVSFYNNEISEKSEIFDDQFSVERPDGSNFTLKIRSTKLEDSAMYFCASRQDGDNQPQHFGDGTRLSIL.

The V call is TRBV7-2, the J call TRBJ1-5; D might be TRBD1 (6 bases). The CDR3 has 16 residues. Germline values: CDR1 SGHTA, CDR2 FQGNSA. V was trimmed by 5 bases and J by 0 bases, leaving 14 bases between them. The CDR3 nucleotides read TGTGCCAGCAGCCCCTGGGACATTGGTAGCAATCAGCCCCAGCATTTT. This sequence encodes CASSPWDIGSNQPQHF.

The chain combines TRBV20-1 with TRBJ1-2, with D perhaps TRBD1 (5 bases). Germline V gene data show CDR1 as DFQATT and CDR2 as SNEGSKA (reference sequence). The CDR3 loop spans 12 amino acids. Trimming removed 3 bases at V and 2 bases at J, with 7 bases between. CDR3 loop: CSASHRNYGYTF. The CDR3 DNA reads as TGCAGTGCTAGCCACAGGAACTATGGCTACACCTTC.

This clonotype showed up just a few times. This rearrangement joins TRBV6-6 to TRBJ2-2, with a weak D call TRBD1 (6 bases). CDR3 length equals 17 residues. Germline CDR1 reads MNHNY; CDR2 reads SVGAGI (reference sequence). The V gene lost 2 bases and the J gene lost 4 bases, with 17 bases spanning the gap. This chain's CDR3 is CASSYPQGYRGTGELFF. The CDR3 coding sequence is TGTGCCAGCAGTTACCCGCAGGGGTATAGAGGCACCGGGGAGCTGTTTTTT.

This clonotype was counted many times. V gene TRBV20-1 combines with J gene TRBJ1-5; 9 nucleotides match TRBD1. Germline-derived CDR1 and CDR2 are DFQATT and SNEGSKA (reference sequence). V trimming: 4 bases; J trimming: 3 bases; junction bases outside the gene matches: 4. The CDR3 extends over 14 amino acids. CDR3: CSAITGGTNQPQHF. CDR3 nucleotides: TGCAGTGCTATAACAGGGGGCACCAATCAGCCCCAGCATTTT.

Only a few counts were recorded for this clonotype. The CDR3 region has the DNA TGCGCCAGCAGTGAGTCGTCGGCAGGGGTTATAGAGCAGTACGTC. Amino acid sequence: CASSESSAGVIEQYV. The chain couples TRBV10-2 to TRBJ2-7; D is perhaps TRBD1 (6 bases). CDR1 and CDR2 (germline): WSHSY, SAAADI. This CDR3 is 15 amino acids long. Between the trimmed V and J ends, which lost 0 bases and 7 bases, there was a span of 16 bases.

V is TRBV20-1 and J is TRBJ2-3; 11 bases are shared with TRBD2. Germline CDR1 DFQATT, CDR2 SNEGSKA (reference sequence). V shed 6 bases and J 2 bases; nucleotides not matched to a gene: 10. This CDR3 comprises 16 residues. This chain's CDR3 is CSAASSSGGATDTQYF. CDR3 nucleotides: TGCAGTGCGGCGAGTAGTAGCGGGGGGGCCACAGATACGCAGTATTTT.

This rearrangement joins TRBV6-6 to TRBJ2-7, with D possibly being TRBD1 (6 bases). This CDR3 is built from 13 residues. Germline assignment: CDR1 MNHNY and CDR2 SVGAGI (reference sequence). V lost 10 bases and J lost 4, with 17 bases in between. This chain's CDR3 is CATKPGQGYEQYV. The CDR3 DNA follows: TGTGCCACCAAACCCGGGCAGGGGTACGAGCAGTACGTC.

This clonotype occurred a few times. This rearrangement joins TRBV4-1 to TRBJ2-2; D gene unclear. CDR3 length: 15 amino acids. In germline, CDR1 is MGHRA, CDR2 YSYEKL. The germline V and J ends were trimmed by 0 bases and 0 bases, with 5 bases remaining between them. DNA for the CDR3: TGCGCCAGCAGCCAAGAAGGGACGAACACCGGGGAGCTGTTTTTT. It is translated as CASSQEGTNTGELFF.

The chain recombines TRBV20-1 with TRBJ2-7, with TRBD1 matching over 11 bases. The V gene's germline CDR1 is DFQATT and CDR2 SNEGSKA (reference sequence). The CDR3 covers 14 residues. J gave up 3 bases and V 1 base, and 2 bases lay outside the gene matches. CDR3 nucleotide sequence: TGCAGTGCTAGAGTGGGACAGGGGGACTACGAGCAGTACGTC. Protein sequence: CSARVGQGDYEQYV.

This clonotype was observed once. This chain joins TRBV7-8 and TRBJ2-1, with TRBD2 identical over 10 bases. The CDR3 is 17 residues long. The junction had 7 bases not matched to a gene; V was cut back by 5 bases and J by 0 bases. Germline assignment: CDR1 SGHVS and CDR2 FQNEAQ. The CDR3 region has the DNA TGTGCCAGCAGCCAAAGTGCTAGCGGGAGCTCCTACAATGAGCAGTTCTTC. This gives the protein CASSQSASGSSYNEQFF.

This clonotype has more than one count but fewer than ten. The rearrangement uses TRBV10-3 and TRBJ2-7; 7 bases map to TRBD2. V dropped 0 bases and J dropped 7; count of bases not matched to a gene: 6. The V gene's germline CDR1 is ENHRY and CDR2 SYGVKD. This CDR3 contains 14 residues. The CDR3 spells CAISESTSSGEQYV. The CDR3 bases are TGTGCCATCAGTGAGTCGACTAGCTCTGGTGAGCAGTACGTC.

This clonotype has a handful of counts. The chain links TRBV15 to TRBJ2-3; D perhaps matches TRBD2 (5 bases). Between the trimmed V and J ends, which lost 0 bases and 0 bases, there was a span of 10 bases. In germline, CDR1 is LNHNV, CDR2 YYDKDF (reference sequence). The CDR3 totals 16 residues. The CDR3 is CATSRDGLASTDTQYF. The CDR3 DNA follows: TGTGCCACCAGCAGAGATGGCCTAGCTAGCACAGATACGCAGTATTTT.

V usage is TRBV6-1 and J usage is TRBJ2-7; TRBD1 agrees at 8 bases. Trimming took 0 bases from V and 4 from J; bases not matched to a gene: 8. The CDR3 consists of 16 residues. CDR1 and CDR2 from the germline V gene are MNHNS and SASEGT. Written as DNA, the CDR3 is TGTGCCAGCAGTGAAGCTTGGGCAGGGGGCAGGTACGAGCAGTACGTC. It encodes CASSEAWAGGRYEQYV.

V is TRBV3-1 and J is TRBJ1-2; a weak D match, TRBD1 (5 bases). V lost 4 bases and J 4 bases, leaving 10 bases between the germline ends. The CDR3 runs 13 residues. Germline V lookup: CDR1 LGHDT, CDR2 YNNKEL (reference sequence). The CDR3 spells CASSPGLTYGYTF. The CDR3 region has the DNA TGTGCCAGCAGCCCGGGACTTACCTATGGCTACACCTTC.